The present T cell receptor beta chain was sequenced within a study of cytomegalovirus exposure and HLA in healthy donors. Findings and caveats of the study: Several top significant clusters appeared, in a later analysis, to be linked to common viral pathogens. In an earlier analysis, productive rearrangement rates for most beta V segments clustered near 87% or 30%. Analyses of presence/absence relied on an assumption of roughly uniform sequencing depth across donors. In vitro confirmation showed three CMV-associated chains to be CMV antigen specific.

This clone was found a few times. What it recognizes is unknown. This CDR3 comprises 15 residues. Per germline, CDR1 SGHAT and CDR2 FQNNGV. The V segment lost 5 bases and the J segment 4 bases; nucleotides outside the gene matches: 8. PCR used 60 Vbeta primers and 13 Jbeta primers. Libraries were prepared by immunoSEQ multiplex PCR; TCRdb keeps only in-frame clonotypes and omits some of them. This sample has 150,000 to 200,000 clones, with 60% to 80% found just once. The chain uses TRBV11-2 and TRBJ1-2; TRBD1 matches at 9 bases. What was sequenced was PBMCs. The sequence was obtained from a man aged 18 to 35 in good health and CMV-seropositive. CDR3 sequence reads: CASSTYRGLGYGYTF. The CDR3 nucleotides read TGTGCCAGCAGCACCTACAGGGGGCTTGGCTATGGCTACACCTTC. The whole variable domain, remainder taken from reference TRBV11-2 and TRBJ1-2, is EAGVAQSPRYKIIEKRQSVAFWCNPISGHATLYWYQQILGQGPKLLIQFQNNGVVDDSQLPKDRFSAERLKGVDSTLKIQPAKLEDSAVYLCASSTYRGLGYGYTFGSGTRLTVV.